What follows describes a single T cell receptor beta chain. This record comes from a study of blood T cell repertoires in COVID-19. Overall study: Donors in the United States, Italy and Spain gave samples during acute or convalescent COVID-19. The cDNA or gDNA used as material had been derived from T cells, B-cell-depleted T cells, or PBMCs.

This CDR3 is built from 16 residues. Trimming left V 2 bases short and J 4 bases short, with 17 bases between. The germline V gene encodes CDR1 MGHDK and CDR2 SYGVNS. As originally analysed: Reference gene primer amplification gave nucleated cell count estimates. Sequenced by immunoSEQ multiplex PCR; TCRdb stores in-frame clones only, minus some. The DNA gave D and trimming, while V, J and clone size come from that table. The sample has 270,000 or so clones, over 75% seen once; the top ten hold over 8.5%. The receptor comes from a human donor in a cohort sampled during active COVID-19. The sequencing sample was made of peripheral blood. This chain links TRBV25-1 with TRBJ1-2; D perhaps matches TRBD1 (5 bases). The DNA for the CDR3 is TGTGCCAGCAGTGAAGCGGGGGGGTTCGGTGGCTATGGCTACACCTTC. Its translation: CASSEAGGFGGYGYTF.